What follows are 24 T cell receptor beta chains derived from one specimen sequenced in a study of blood T cell repertoires in COVID-19. TCRdb keeps only in-frame clones here, not all; method: immunoSEQ multiplex PCR. Of fewer than 150,000 clones listed, under 90% are singletons. Sample: PBMCs or T cells enriched from blood (not recorded which). The source is a woman aged 18-29 years who had been exposed to COVID-19.

This chain connects TRBV29-1 to TRBJ2-7, with 11 positions matching TRBD2. Germline CDR1 is SQVTM and CDR2 is ANQGSEA. The CDR3 extends over 12 amino acids. The CDR3 DNA reads as TGCAGTATACTAGCGGGAGTATACGAGCAGTACTTC. Translation: CSILAGVYEQYF.

This clone was recorded only once. The chain has TRBV28 and TRBJ1-4; D call uncertain. The length of the CDR3 is 17 residues. V lost 1 base, J lost 0 bases, and 12 bases lay in between. Germline V gene data show CDR1 as MDHEN and CDR2 as SYDVKM. The CDR3: CASSLFVRGATNEKLFF. CDR3 DNA: TGTGCCAGCAGTTTATTTGTCCGGGGAGCAACTAATGAAAAACTGTTTTTT.

The CDR3 DNA reads TGTGCCAGCGGGGGGGGAGTCTCCTACGAGCAGTACTTC. Its protein is CASGGGVSYEQYF. V gene TRBV11-2 combines with J gene TRBJ2-7; 7 positions match TRBD2. The CDR3 contains 13 residues. V dropped 8 bases and J dropped 0; count of bases not matched to a gene: 4. Germline loops: CDR1 SGHAT, CDR2 FQNNGV.

The J gene is TRBJ2-3, the V gene TRBV30; 10 bases agree with TRBD2. J lost 3 bases, V lost 4 bases, and 1 base had no gene match. The germline CDR1 and CDR2 sequences are GTSNPN and SVGIG (reference sequence). The CDR3 totals 13 residues. The CDR3, as DNA: TGTGCCTGGACTAGCGGGAGAACAGATACGCAGTATTTT. Its translation: CAWTSGRTDTQYF.

This rearrangement joins TRBV19 to TRBJ1-5; the match to TRBD1 covers 7 bases. The CDR3 has 15 residues. Trimming took 6 bases from V and 4 from J; bases not matched to a gene: 9. Looked up from germline, CDR1 is LNHDA and CDR2 is SQIVND (reference sequence). CDR3 DNA sequence: TGTGCCAGTAGAACCGACAGGGACTTTAATCAGCCCCAGCATTTT. Translating gives CASRTDRDFNQPQHF.

V and J are TRBV15 and TRBJ1-1, with 9 nucleotides matching TRBD1. This CDR3 is built from 13 residues. V shed 11 bases and J 0 bases; nucleotides not matched to a gene: 4. Germline V gene data show CDR1 as LNHNV and CDR2 as YYDKDF (reference sequence). The CDR3 region is CASRQGVNTEAFF. As DNA, the CDR3 is TGTGCCTCAAGACAGGGGGTGAACACTGAAGCTTTCTTT.

The chain couples TRBV4-1 to TRBJ2-1, with 7 bases aligning to TRBD1. Germline CDR1 reads MGHRA; CDR2 reads YSYEKL. J was trimmed by 7 bases and V by 4 bases; bases with no gene match: 10. The CDR3 covers 15 residues. The CDR3 DNA is TGCGCCAGCAGCCTCCACACCACAGGGGAAAATGAGCAGTTCTTC. Protein sequence: CASSLHTTGENEQFF.

J is TRBJ1-2 and V is TRBV6-5; 7 bases fit TRBD1. The CDR3 is made up of 15 amino acids. V was pared by 5 bases and J by 4 bases, with 10 bases of the junction left unmatched. The germline V gene encodes CDR1 MNHEY and CDR2 SVGAGI. CDR3 nucleotides: TGTGCCAGCAGTCAGGAGGCGGGACAGTTCTATGGCTACACCTTC. This translates into CASSQEAGQFYGYTF.

The J gene is TRBJ2-3, the V gene TRBV9; TRBD2 agrees at 14 bases. J lost 2 bases, V lost 1 base, and 15 bases had no gene match. Looked up from germline, CDR1 is SGDLS and CDR2 is YYNGEE. CDR3 length equals 21 residues. CDR3 in DNA: TGTGCCAGCAGCGTAATTGGCTGGGGGGGACTAGCGGGAGATCCCACAGATACGCAGTATTTT. It yields the protein CASSVIGWGGLAGDPTDTQYF.

The V gene is TRBV9, the J gene TRBJ2-7, with D maybe TRBD2 (6 bases). V lost 3 bases, J lost 0 bases, and 10 bases lay in between. Per the germline V gene, CDR1 is SGDLS and CDR2 is YYNGEE. CDR3 length equals 14 residues. DNA for the CDR3: TGTGCCAGCAGCGGCAGGGACTCCTCCTACGAGCAGTACTTC. As protein: CASSGRDSSYEQYF.

The CDR3 is CASSTRLAGANVLTF. DNA for the CDR3: TGTGCCAGCAGCACCCGACTAGCTGGGGCCAACGTCCTGACTTTC. The J gene is TRBJ2-6, the V gene TRBV7-9; tentative D call: TRBD2 (6 bases). V was trimmed by 5 bases and J by 2 bases, leaving 10 bases between them. The CDR3 is made up of 15 amino acids. In germline, CDR1 is SEHNR, CDR2 FQNEAQ (reference sequence).

This clone was seen a handful of times. The J gene is TRBJ2-2, the V gene TRBV10-1; 8 bases agree with TRBD1. Germline V CDR1 and CDR2: WNHNN, SYGVQD (reference sequence). The CDR3 spans 17 residues. J lost 0 bases, V lost 0 bases, and 3 bases had no gene match. The CDR3 nucleotides are TGCGCCAGCAGTGAGTCCGGACAGGGAACGAACACCGGGGAGCTGTTTTTT. It is translated as CASSESGQGTNTGELFF.

The count of this clone is one. The J gene is TRBJ2-7, the V gene TRBV27; D perhaps matches TRBD2 (5 bases). Germline assignment: CDR1 MNHEY and CDR2 SMNVEV (reference sequence). V dropped 6 bases and J dropped 2 bases, with 17 bases sitting between them. The CDR3 is made up of 15 amino acids. This chain's CDR3 is CASRRGSLPPYEQYF. In DNA, the CDR3 is TGTGCCAGCAGGCGAGGGAGCCTACCTCCCTACGAGCAGTACTTC.

This clone was counted a few times. The chain carries TRBV2 and TRBJ1-5; tentative D call: TRBD1 (5 bases). The CDR3 has 15 amino acids. CDR1 and CDR2 (germline): SNHLY, FYNNEI. Trimming pared 3 bases from V and 7 bases from J, leaving 16 bases between. The CDR3 reads CASSDNLGAGQPQHF. For the CDR3, the DNA is TGTGCCAGCAGTGATAATTTAGGGGCGGGACAGCCCCAGCATTTT.

The V and J genes are TRBV18 and TRBJ1-6; D gene ambiguous. The germline V and J ends were trimmed by 3 bases and 6 bases, with 12 bases remaining between them. Germline V gene sequence: CDR1 KGHSH, CDR2 LQKENI. The length of the CDR3 is 15 residues. The CDR3 DNA is TGTGCCAGCTCACCGATGGCCGTCTCTAATTCACCCCTCCACTTT. This encodes CASSPMAVSNSPLHF. Variable domain in full (rest from reference TRBV18 and TRBJ1-6): NAGVMQNPRHLVRRRGQEARLRCSPMKGHSHVYWYRQLPEEGLKFMVYLQKENIIDESGMPKERFSAEFPKEGPSILRIQQVVRGDSAAYFCASSPMAVSNSPLHFGNGTRLTVT.

V gene TRBV19 combines with J gene TRBJ1-5; D is perhaps TRBD1 (5 bases). The V end lost 0 bases, the J end lost 9 bases, and 9 bases lay between the germline ends. Germline CDR1 reads LNHDA; CDR2 reads SQIVND (reference sequence). The CDR3 loop spans 13 amino acids. The CDR3 protein is CASSIERTRPQHF. The DNA for the CDR3 is TGTGCCAGTAGTATAGAGAGGACAAGGCCCCAGCATTTT.

This clone has just one count. The genes are TRBV7-3 and TRBJ2-7; D is possibly TRBD2 (7 bases). Germline CDR1 reads SGHTA; CDR2 reads FQGTGA. V was pared by 2 bases and J by 4 bases, with 15 bases between. This CDR3 contains 15 residues. CDR3 sequence reads: CASSLEAGHVYEQYF. The CDR3 bases are TGTGCCAGCAGCTTAGAAGCGGGACATGTATACGAGCAGTACTTC.

V and J are TRBV6-4 and TRBJ2-1; 7 bases align to TRBD2. The junction had 7 bases not matched to a gene; V was cut back by 5 bases and J by 3 bases. The CDR3 extends over 15 amino acids. Germline V gives CDR1 MRHNA, CDR2 SNTAGT. CDR3 DNA sequence: TGTGCCAGCAGTTTAACTAGCGATCACTACAATGAGCAGTTCTTC. It encodes CASSLTSDHYNEQFF.

The CDR3 region is CAWTQGGPGTQYF. CDR3 DNA sequence: TGTGCCTGGACCCAAGGCGGCCCGGGTACGCAGTATTTT. This chain joins TRBV30 and TRBJ2-3; D call uncertain. The CDR3 loop spans 13 amino acids. Trimming shortened V by 4 bases and J by 8 bases, and 16 bases separated the two germline ends. Germline CDR1 reads GTSNPN; CDR2 reads SVGIG (reference sequence).

The rearrangement joins TRBV29-1 to TRBJ1-1; 12 bases are shared with TRBD1. The CDR3 is 20 residues long. Germline V CDR1 and CDR2: SQVTM, ANQGSEA. Trimming removed 0 bases from V and 6 bases from J; junction bases left unmatched: 20. The CDR3 DNA sequence: TGCAGCGTTGAAGAGTTCTGGGACAGGGGGCGAGGGCTAATCCTGGCTGAAGCTTTCTTT. Its translation: CSVEEFWDRGRGLILAEAFF.

V is TRBV6-5 and J is TRBJ1-3; TRBD1 aligns across 8 bases. Germline V gene lookup returns CDR1 MNHEY and CDR2 SVGAGI. V trimming: 2 bases; J trimming: 0 bases; junction bases outside the gene matches: 3. The CDR3 is 16 amino acids. The CDR3 coding sequence is TGTGCCAGCAGTTACGGGACAGGTGACTCTGGAAACACCATATATTTT. It specifies CASSYGTGDSGNTIYF.

This clone has a single count. V is TRBV18 and J is TRBJ1-2; D might be TRBD1 (6 bases). From germline, CDR1 is KGHSH and CDR2 LQKENI. Trimming cost V 0 bases and J 5 bases, with 10 bases left between them. This CDR3 contains 14 residues. CDR3 sequence (DNA): TGTGCCAGCTCACCACCACAGGGATGGTATGGCTACACCTTC. Protein: CASSPPQGWYGYTF.

J is TRBJ2-5 and V is TRBV9; 10 bases map to TRBD2. V dropped 5 bases and J dropped 5; count of bases not matched to a gene: 12. Germline V lookup: CDR1 SGDLS, CDR2 YYNGEE. This CDR3 is 16 amino acids long. The CDR3 DNA is TGTGCCAGCAGTTTGGACAGCGGGAGGGCCGGGGAGACCCAGTACTTC. Translation: CASSLDSGRAGETQYF. Full variable domain (remainder filled in from reference TRBV9 and TRBJ2-5): DSGVTQTPKHLITATGQRVTLRCSPRSGDLSVYWYQQSLDQGLQFLIQYYNGEERAKGNILERFSAQQFPDLHSELNLSSLELGDSALYFCASSLDSGRAGETQYFGPGTRLLVL.

The chain carries TRBV5-4 and TRBJ2-1, with unresolved D. CDR3 length: 16 residues. Trimming removed 4 bases from V and 0 bases from J, with 14 bases in between. CDR1 is SGHNT and CDR2 is YYREEE in the germline V gene (reference sequence). CDR3 in amino acids: CASSTPGVTSYNEQFF. CDR3 nucleotide sequence: TGTGCCAGCAGCACCCCAGGTGTCACCTCCTACAATGAGCAGTTCTTC.